This T cell receptor beta chain was profiled in a study of T cell changes during pregnancy in multiple sclerosis. TCRdb keeps only in-frame clones here, not all; method: immunoSEQ multiplex PCR. The data hold tens of thousands of clones, with 80% to 95% observed a single time. The CDR3 covers 13 residues. The germline gives CDR1 SGDLS, CDR2 YYNGEE. With V trimmed by 4 bases and J by 5 bases, 5 bases remained unmatched. The input for sequencing was peripheral blood, taken in the first trimester of pregnancy. The clonotype was recovered from a female donor with multiple sclerosis, enrolled in a pregnancy study. The rearrangement uses TRBV9 and TRBJ2-7; 8 positions match TRBD1. CDR3 nucleotide sequence: TGTGCCAGCAGCCCGGGACAGGTAAACGAGCAGTACTTC. This gives the protein CASSPGQVNEQYF.